This T cell receptor beta chain was profiled in a study of T cell repertoires in cytomegalovirus infection. Study-level information: Recently described HLA-C-restricted plus well-studied HLA-B-restricted CMV epitopes were used. General observations from the study: Ex vivo responses were dominated by HLA-C-restricted CMV-specific TCR beta clonotypes. Frequencies of public TCR beta families were cumulated, and this identified carriers of CMV plus the relevant HLA.

TCRdb used MiXCR to reprocess the reads, holding one entry per CDR3 protein. The sample carries some 800,000 distinct CDR3 sequences, roughly 33% recorded once. This clonotype showed up just a few times. The antigen remains undetermined. CDR1 is MNHEY, CDR2 SVGAGI, per germline. V lost 0 bases to trimming and J lost 3 bases, with 11 bases between them. CDR3 length: 15 residues. The gene calls are TRBV6-5 and TRBJ1-2; D may be TRBD1 (5 bases). This TCR came from a human donor in good health (CMV status not recorded). Some clones in this sample may be carry-over from other donors' samples. The specimen comprised cultured CD8+ T cells from PBMCs, sampled from culture after CMV antigen stimulation. CDR3 in DNA: TGTGCCAGCAGTTACTCCAGGGACCCCGACTATGGCTACACCTTC. Protein sequence: CASSYSRDPDYGYTF.